The clone carrying this TCR beta chain was picked up many times. Antigen unknown. This entry is derived from a study of Graves' ophthalmopathy and Graves' hyperthyroidism. Findings and caveats of the study: Most thyroid-expanded clonotypes exceeding 0.001 frequency were also found in blood.

Per germline, CDR1 LNHDA and CDR2 SQIVND (reference sequence). The ends were cut back, 2 bases at V and 6 bases at J, with 14 bases in the middle. The CDR3 runs 14 residues. RNA transcripts were the template, and TCR beta CDR3 regions were amplified from them. HTBI primers were employed in first-round RT-PCR, then a second-round multiplex PCR followed. TCRdb used MiXCR to reprocess the multiplex PCR reads, holding one entry per CDR3 protein. The sample comprises about 370,000 distinct CDR3 sequences, about a sixth of which are singletons, and approximately 1.4% rests with the top ten. V usage is TRBV19 and J usage is TRBJ2-7; either TRBD1 or TRBD2 may fit D (5 bases each). The sample comprised peripheral blood. The receptor was derived from a woman under 30 with Graves' ophthalmopathy. The CDR3 DNA is TGTGCCAGTAGTATAAGGGGCATCCGGGGCGAGCAGTACTTC. It codes for CASSIRGIRGEQYF.